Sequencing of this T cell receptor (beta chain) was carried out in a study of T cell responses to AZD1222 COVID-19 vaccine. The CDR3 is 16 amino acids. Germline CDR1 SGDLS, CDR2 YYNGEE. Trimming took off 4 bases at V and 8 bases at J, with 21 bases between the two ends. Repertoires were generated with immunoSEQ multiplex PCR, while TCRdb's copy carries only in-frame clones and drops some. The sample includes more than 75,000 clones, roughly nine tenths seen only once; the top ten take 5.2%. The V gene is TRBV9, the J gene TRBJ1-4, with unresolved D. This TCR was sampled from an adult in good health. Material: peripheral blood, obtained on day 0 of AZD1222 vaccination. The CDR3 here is CASSPSTGALREKLFF. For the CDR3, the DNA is TGTGCCAGCAGCCCTAGCACGGGCGCCCTACGGGAAAAACTGTTTTTT. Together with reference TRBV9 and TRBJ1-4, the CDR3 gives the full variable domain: DSGVTQTPKHLITATGQRVTLRCSPRSGDLSVYWYQQSLDQGLQFLIQYYNGEERAKGNILERFSAQQFPDLHSELNLSSLELGDSALYFCASSPSTGALREKLFFGSGTQLSVL.